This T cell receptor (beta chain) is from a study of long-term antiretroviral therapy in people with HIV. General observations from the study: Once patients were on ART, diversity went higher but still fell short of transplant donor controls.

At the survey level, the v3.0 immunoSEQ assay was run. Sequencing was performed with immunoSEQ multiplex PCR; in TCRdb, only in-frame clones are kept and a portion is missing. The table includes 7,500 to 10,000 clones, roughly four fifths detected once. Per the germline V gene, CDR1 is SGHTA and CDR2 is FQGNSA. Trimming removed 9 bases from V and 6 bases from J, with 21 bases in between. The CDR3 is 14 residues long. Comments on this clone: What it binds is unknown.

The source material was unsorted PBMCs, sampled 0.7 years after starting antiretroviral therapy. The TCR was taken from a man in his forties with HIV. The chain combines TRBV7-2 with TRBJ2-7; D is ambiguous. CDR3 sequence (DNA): TGTGCCAGTGAGTTCGGACCCCGCCAACGCGAGCAGTACTTC. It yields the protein CASEFGPRQREQYF.